This T cell receptor beta chain was sequenced during a study of Ad26.COV2.S vaccination and SARS-CoV-2 variants. Study observations and caveats: The study found higher spike-specific TCR breadth in vaccine than placebo recipients. Breadth measured for non-spike TCRs was similar across vaccine and placebo recipients.

Sequencing was performed with immunoSEQ multiplex PCR; in TCRdb, only in-frame clones are kept and a portion is missing. The table includes 350,000 to 450,000 clones, approximately 85% detected once. CDR1 and CDR2 (germline): ENHRY, SYGVKD. Trimming cost V 5 bases and J 4 bases; bases outside gene matches: 2. CDR3 length: 14 residues. Points on this clone: Its antigen is unknown.

Sample treatment: about 20 received Ad26.COV2.S at low or high dose, single or two shots; several received placebo; per-sample allocation not given. Sampling happened 63 days after the first vaccine or placebo injection. This rearrangement joins TRBV10-3 to TRBJ2-4; 10 bases are shared with TRBD2. The source was peripheral blood, collected in a trial of Ad26.COV2.S vaccine versus placebo. This TCR derives from a person aged 18-65 years who received the Ad26.COV2.S COVID-19 vaccine or a placebo. CDR3 nucleotide sequence: TGTGCCATCAGTAGTAGCGGGGGGAAAAACATTCAGTACTTC. It codes for CAISSSGGKNIQYF.